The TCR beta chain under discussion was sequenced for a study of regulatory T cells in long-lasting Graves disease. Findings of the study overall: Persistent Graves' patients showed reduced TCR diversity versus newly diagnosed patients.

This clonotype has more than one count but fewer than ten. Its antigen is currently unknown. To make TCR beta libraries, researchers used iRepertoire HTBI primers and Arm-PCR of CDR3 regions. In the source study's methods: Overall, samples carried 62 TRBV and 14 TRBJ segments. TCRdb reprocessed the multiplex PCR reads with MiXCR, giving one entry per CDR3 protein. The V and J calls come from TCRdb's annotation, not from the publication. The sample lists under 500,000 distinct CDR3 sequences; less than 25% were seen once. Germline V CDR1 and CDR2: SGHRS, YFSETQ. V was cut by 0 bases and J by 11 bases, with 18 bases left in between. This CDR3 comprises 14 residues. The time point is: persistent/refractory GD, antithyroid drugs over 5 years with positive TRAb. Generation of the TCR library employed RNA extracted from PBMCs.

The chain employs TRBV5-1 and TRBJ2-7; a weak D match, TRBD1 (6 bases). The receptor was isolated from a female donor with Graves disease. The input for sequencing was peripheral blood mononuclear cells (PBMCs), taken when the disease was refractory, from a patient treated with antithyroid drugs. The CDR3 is CASSLEGHAPPEYF. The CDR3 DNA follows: TGCGCCAGCAGCTTGGAGGGACACGCTCCTCCGGAGTACTTC.